The 23 T cell receptor beta chains given below trace back to one sample, sequenced in a study of blood T cell repertoires in COVID-19. This table comes from immunoSEQ multiplex PCR, and its TCRdb copy is limited to in-frame clones, with some not included. Seen here are 230,000 or so clones, about 86% observed once, and the top ten hold more than 6.5%. The specimen sequenced was peripheral blood. The receptor set was obtained from a man aged 35-49 years with active or convalescent COVID-19.

The chain uses TRBV7-8 and TRBJ1-4, with D unresolved. Germline V gives CDR1 SGHVS, CDR2 FQNEAQ. The CDR3 loop spans 13 amino acids. Trimming stripped 2 bases from V and 5 bases from J, with 6 bases between. The CDR3 spells CASSLYVNEKLFF. The DNA for the CDR3 is TGTGCCAGCAGCTTATATGTAAATGAAAAACTGTTTTTT.

The rearrangement joins TRBV4-2 to TRBJ1-6; 10 bases are a match to TRBD1. This CDR3 contains 18 residues. J was trimmed by 9 bases and V by 0 bases; bases with no gene match: 11. Germline values: CDR1 LGHNA, CDR2 YNFKEQ. Here the CDR3 DNA reads TGTGCCAGCAGCCAAGAAGGATGGACAGGGGGAGGGCGTTCACCCCTCCACTTT. Translating gives CASSQEGWTGGGRSPLHF.

The chain is built from TRBV5-8 and TRBJ2-1, with TRBD1 matching 7 bases. This CDR3 region has 15 residues. The V gene's germline CDR1 is SGHTS and CDR2 YDEGEE. Germline trimming cut 1 base from V and 8 bases from J; bases unmatched to any gene: 9. For the CDR3, the DNA is TGTGCCAGCAGCTTGTTCGGGCTAGGGGGCGATGAGCAGTTCTTC. Translation gives CASSLFGLGGDEQFF.

This sequence joins TRBV19 and TRBJ2-6, with TRBD1 matching 7 bases. The germline gives CDR1 LNHDA, CDR2 SQIVND (reference sequence). The V and J ends lost 7 bases and 2 bases, in that order; junction bases with no gene match: 5. The CDR3 totals 15 residues. The CDR3 protein is CASNQGTAGANVLTF. As DNA, the CDR3 is TGTGCCAGTAATCAAGGGACAGCTGGGGCCAACGTCCTGACTTTC. Drawing the rest from reference TRBV19 and TRBJ2-6, the complete variable domain is DGGITQSPKYLFRKEGQNVTLSCEQNLNHDAMYWYRQDPGQGLRLIYYSQIVNDFQKGDIAEGYSVSREKKESFPLTVTSAQKNPTAFYLCASNQGTAGANVLTFGAGSRLTVL.

This clone was picked up one time. CDR3 DNA sequence: TGTGCCAGCAGCCCGGGACTAGCGGGCCCCACCGGGGAGCTGTTTTTT. Translating gives CASSPGLAGPTGELFF. The chain joins TRBV5-8 to TRBJ2-2; 12 positions agree with TRBD2. CDR3 length: 16 amino acids. Germline CDR1 is SGHTS and CDR2 is YDEGEE. Trimming at V came to 4 bases and at J to 4 bases, leaving 5 bases not matched to a gene.

V usage is TRBV7-9 and J usage is TRBJ1-1; D is ambiguous. V lost 2 bases to trimming and J lost 6 bases, with 16 bases between them. This CDR3 has 15 residues. Per the germline V gene, CDR1 is SEHNR and CDR2 is FQNEAQ (reference sequence). CDR3 DNA: TGTGCCAGCAGCTTATGGTTTGCGGTCAACCCTGAAGCTTTCTTT. Encoded protein: CASSLWFAVNPEAFF.

This clone is a singleton in its sample. The rearrangement uses TRBV10-2 and TRBJ1-5; 9 positions match TRBD1. The germline gives CDR1 WSHSY, CDR2 SAAADI. The CDR3 sequence is 15 residues long. Trimming cost V 7 bases and J 2 bases; bases outside gene matches: 6. DNA of the CDR3: TGCGCCAGCACTCCGGGACAGGGTCGCAATCAGCCCCAGCATTTT. This codes for CASTPGQGRNQPQHF.

This sequence joins TRBV19 and TRBJ2-6; TRBD2 agrees at 7 bases. Trimming cost V 6 bases and J 4 bases; bases outside gene matches: 6. The CDR3 runs to 15 residues. CDR1 is LNHDA, CDR2 SQIVND, per germline (reference sequence). CDR3 sequence: CASRGRGAGANVLTF. CDR3 nucleotides: TGTGCCAGTAGAGGGAGGGGTGCGGGGGCCAACGTCCTGACTTTC.

The table lists this clone with a count of one. CDR3 in DNA: TGTGCCAGCAGCGTAGGCGGGGAGGGCTACGAGCAGTACTTC. Encoded protein: CASSVGGEGYEQYF. The rearrangement links TRBV9 to TRBJ2-7; 7 nucleotides line up with TRBD2. Looked up from germline, CDR1 is SGDLS and CDR2 is YYNGEE. The junction had 3 bases not matched to a gene; V was cut back by 0 bases and J by 3 bases. The CDR3 runs to 14 residues.

The chain has TRBV11-2 and TRBJ2-1, with 8 positions matching TRBD2. The germline V gene has CDR1 SGHAT and CDR2 FQNNGV. J was trimmed by 6 bases and V by 5 bases; bases with no gene match: 9. CDR3 size: 15 residues. In DNA, the CDR3 is TGTGCCAGCAGCCCAACCGGGACTAGTTTCAATGAGCAGTTCTTC. Its translation is CASSPTGTSFNEQFF.

V gene TRBV7-8 combines with J gene TRBJ2-3; TRBD1 matches at 10 bases. J lost 3 bases, V lost 5 bases, and 14 bases had no gene match. The CDR3 contains 18 residues. Germline lookup yields CDR1 SGHVS and CDR2 FQNEAQ. CDR3 sequence (DNA): TGTGCCAGCAGCCTAAGGGGAGGACAGGGGGTTAAGACAGATACGCAGTATTTT. Its translation is CASSLRGGQGVKTDTQYF.

The rearrangement joins TRBV2 to TRBJ1-6; 7 positions match TRBD1. The CDR3 extends over 13 amino acids. The germline V gene has CDR1 SNHLY and CDR2 FYNNEI. V lost 7 bases to trimming and J lost 8 bases; unmatched junction nucleotides: 5. CDR3 region: CASIFGTDSPLHF. CDR3 in DNA: TGTGCCAGCATATTCGGGACAGATTCACCCCTCCACTTT. The entire variable domain, with the rest obtained from reference TRBV2 and TRBJ1-6, is as follows: EPEVTQTPSHQVTQMGQEVILRCVPISNHLYFYWYRQILGQKVEFLVSFYNNEISEKSEIFDDQFSVERPDGSNFTLKIRSTKLEDSAMYFCASIFGTDSPLHFGNGTRLTVT.

The DNA of the CDR3 is TGTGCCAGCAAACAAGGGGACTATGGCTACACCTTC. Protein product: CASKQGDYGYTF. The gene calls are TRBV4-2 and TRBJ1-2; the D gene is possibly TRBD1 (5 bases). V was shortened by 7 bases and J by 3 bases, with 9 bases between the two germline ends. Germline loops: CDR1 LGHNA, CDR2 YNFKEQ. The CDR3 totals 12 residues.

J is TRBJ1-1 and V is TRBV6-5, with D unresolved. In germline, CDR1 is MNHEY, CDR2 SVGAGI. The CDR3 has 14 amino acids. Trimming took 0 bases from V and 1 from J, leaving 6 bases between them. The CDR3 nucleotides read TGTGCCAGCAGTTACTCAGAGCGGAACACTGAAGCTTTCTTT. As protein: CASSYSERNTEAFF.

V is TRBV7-9 and J is TRBJ1-3; no clear D. The germline V and J ends were trimmed by 3 bases and 3 bases, with 3 bases remaining between them. Germline lookup yields CDR1 SEHNR and CDR2 FQNEAQ (reference sequence). The CDR3 loop spans 12 amino acids. CDR3 region: CASSFLGNTIYF. DNA of the CDR3: TGTGCCAGCAGCTTCCTTGGAAACACCATATATTTT.

The V call is TRBV6-1, the J call TRBJ1-2; maybe TRBD1 (5 bases). Germline V gives CDR1 MNHNS, CDR2 SASEGT. V dropped 2 bases and J dropped 4 bases, with 14 bases sitting between them. This CDR3 spans 15 amino acids. The CDR3 spells CASSERRSGVYGYTF. The CDR3 DNA is TGTGCCAGCAGTGAACGGCGGTCGGGGGTCTATGGCTACACCTTC.

CDR3 loop: CASSPQRHPNTGELFF. In DNA form, the CDR3 reads TGTGCCAGCAGCCCCCAAAGACACCCGAACACCGGGGAGCTGTTTTTT. The rearrangement links TRBV9 to TRBJ2-2; D gene ambiguous. Germline assignment: CDR1 SGDLS and CDR2 YYNGEE. The CDR3 spans 16 residues. V dropped 4 bases and J dropped 0 bases, with 13 bases sitting between them.

Here the CDR3 DNA reads TGTGCTAGTGGTTCGAGGGGGACGGGTCAGGTCACTGAAGCTTTCTTT. It encodes CASGSRGTGQVTEAFF. The chain couples TRBV12-5 to TRBJ1-1, with a tentative D call TRBD1 (6 bases). The CDR3 covers 16 residues. Trimming removed 4 bases at V and 4 bases at J, with 19 bases between. The germline CDR1 and CDR2 sequences are LGHNT and FRNRAP.

The chain combines TRBV18 with TRBJ1-1, with 7 positions matching TRBD1. V shed 2 bases, J shed 0 bases, and the junction held 3 bases outside the gene matches. Per the germline V gene, CDR1 is KGHSH and CDR2 is LQKENI. This CDR3 comprises 15 residues. Here the CDR3 DNA reads TGTGCCAGCTCACCAAGCAGGGGGATGAACACTGAAGCTTTCTTT. This codes for CASSPSRGMNTEAFF.

The chain has TRBV19 and TRBJ2-7; the D is unclear. V was clipped by 1 base and J by 4 bases, with 11 bases between them. The CDR3 has 14 residues. Germline assignment: CDR1 LNHDA and CDR2 SQIVND (reference sequence). The CDR3 bases are TGTGCCAGTAGTATAGGGTCTGTGGCATACGAGCAGTACTTC. Translating gives CASSIGSVAYEQYF.

The chain couples TRBV4-2 to TRBJ2-5; D remains unclear. Germline V gives CDR1 LGHNA, CDR2 YNFKEQ. The germline V and J ends were trimmed by 0 bases and 1 base, with 9 bases remaining between them. The CDR3 sequence is 15 residues long. The CDR3 sequence: CASSQDTATQETQYF. DNA for the CDR3: TGTGCCAGCAGCCAAGATACAGCCACCCAAGAGACCCAGTACTTC.

The V call is TRBV4-3, the J call TRBJ1-3; D gene uncertain. CDR3 length: 16 residues. Trimming took off 0 bases at V and 0 bases at J, with 9 bases between the two ends. Germline CDR1 reads LGHNA; CDR2 reads YSLEER. CDR3 region: CASSQEAGYSGNTIYF. The CDR3 nucleotides are TGCGCCAGCAGCCAAGAGGCAGGTTACTCTGGAAACACCATATATTTT.

This clone was detected only a few times. V gene TRBV7-8 combines with J gene TRBJ1-5; D is possibly TRBD1 (5 bases). The CDR3 is 13 amino acids. Between the trimmed V and J ends, which lost 5 bases and 3 bases, there was a span of 8 bases. CDR1 and CDR2 from the germline V gene are SGHVS and FQNEAQ. This CDR3 reads CASSRGDNQPQHF. Here the CDR3 DNA reads TGTGCCAGCAGCAGGGGTGACAATCAGCCCCAGCATTTT.